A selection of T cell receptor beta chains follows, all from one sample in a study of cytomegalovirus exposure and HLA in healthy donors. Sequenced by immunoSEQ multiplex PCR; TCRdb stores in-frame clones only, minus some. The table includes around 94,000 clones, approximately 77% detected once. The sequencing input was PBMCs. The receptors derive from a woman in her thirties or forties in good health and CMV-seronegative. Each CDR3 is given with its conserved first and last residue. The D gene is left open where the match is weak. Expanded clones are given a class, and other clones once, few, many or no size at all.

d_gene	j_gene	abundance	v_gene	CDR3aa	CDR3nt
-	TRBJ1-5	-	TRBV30	CAWGQPSGPQHF	TGTGCCTGGGGACAGCCCAGTGGACCCCAGCATTTT
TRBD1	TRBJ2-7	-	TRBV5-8	CASSRAGTGFYEQYF	TGTGCCAGCAGCCGAGCCGGGACAGGGTTTTACGAGCAGTACTTC
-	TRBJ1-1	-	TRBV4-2	CASSQAGKRDTEAFF	TGTGCCAGCAGCCAAGCAGGAAAGAGGGACACTGAAGCTTTCTTT
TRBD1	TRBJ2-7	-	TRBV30	CAWKLLDRGFHEQYF	TGTGCCTGGAAACTTCTGGACAGGGGATTCCACGAGCAGTACTTC
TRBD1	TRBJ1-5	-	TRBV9	CASSVQGAGQPQHF	TGTGCCAGCAGCGTGCAGGGGGCGGGACAGCCCCAGCATTTT
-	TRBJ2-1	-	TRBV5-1	CASSYHRDTNSNEQFF	TGCGCCAGCAGCTACCACCGGGACACGAACTCCAATGAGCAGTTCTTC
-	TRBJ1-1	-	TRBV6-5	CASSYSTRGGNTEAFF	TGTGCCAGCAGTTACTCGACAAGGGGGGGGAACACTGAAGCTTTCTTT
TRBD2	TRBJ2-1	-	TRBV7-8	CASSSGLADPSSYNEQFF	TGTGCCAGCAGCTCGGGACTAGCGGATCCTAGCTCCTACAATGAGCAGTTCTTC
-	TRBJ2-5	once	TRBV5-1	CASSPTASQFQETQYF	TGCGCCAGCAGCCCCACGGCGTCACAGTTCCAAGAGACCCAGTACTTC
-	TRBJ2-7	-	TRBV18	CASSLGQYAGTTDYEQYF	TGTGCCAGCTCACTCGGGCAATATGCCGGGACAACAGACTACGAGCAGTACTTC
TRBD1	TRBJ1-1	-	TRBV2	CASRRQGAMNTEAFF	TGTGCCAGCAGACGACAGGGGGCCATGAACACTGAAGCTTTCTTT
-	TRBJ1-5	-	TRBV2	CASSESGYQPQHF	TGTGCCAGCAGTGAAAGCGGGTATCAGCCCCAGCATTTT
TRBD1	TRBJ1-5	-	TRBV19	CASSDRAEQPQHF	TGTGCCAGCTCCGACAGGGCGGAACAGCCCCAGCATTTT
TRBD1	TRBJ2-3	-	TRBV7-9	CASSLATGTGGFADTQYF	TGTGCCAGCAGCTTAGCCACCGGGACAGGGGGGTTCGCAGATACGCAGTATTTT
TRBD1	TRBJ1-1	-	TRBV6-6	CATRLTGSKGEAFF	TGTGCCACCCGCCTGACAGGGAGTAAGGGTGAAGCTTTCTTT
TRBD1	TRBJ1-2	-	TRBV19	CARGSGGRYGYTF	TGTGCCCGGGGGTCAGGGGGGCGGTATGGCTACACCTTC
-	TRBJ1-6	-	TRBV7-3	CASSSLGGSPLHF	TGTGCCAGCAGCTCGTTGGGGGGGTCACCCCTCCACTTT
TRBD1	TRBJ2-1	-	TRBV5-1	CASSMDRVNEQFF	TGCGCCAGCAGCATGGACAGGGTCAATGAGCAGTTCTTC
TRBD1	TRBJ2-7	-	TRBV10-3	CAISEAPGQGAEQYF	TGTGCCATCAGTGAAGCCCCGGGACAGGGTGCCGAGCAGTACTTC
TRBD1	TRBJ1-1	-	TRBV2	CASSERTGEAFF	TGTGCCAGCAGTGAGAGGACAGGAGAAGCTTTCTTT
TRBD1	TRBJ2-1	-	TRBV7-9	CASSPPGQGGEFF	TGTGCCAGCAGCCCCCCCGGACAGGGTGGGGAGTTCTTC
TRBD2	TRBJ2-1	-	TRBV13	CASQTRTSGEMQFF	TGTGCCAGCCAAACCAGGACTAGCGGGGAAATGCAGTTCTTC
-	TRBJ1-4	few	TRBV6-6	CASSPLSDEKLFF	TGTGCCAGCAGTCCCCTTTCCGATGAAAAACTGTTTTTT
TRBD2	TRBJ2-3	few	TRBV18	CASSPMTSGGAQDTQYF	TGTGCCAGCTCTCCCATGACTAGCGGGGGGGCCCAGGATACGCAGTATTTT
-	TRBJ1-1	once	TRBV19	CASREGRDTEAFF	TGTGCCAGCAGGGAAGGGAGGGACACTGAAGCTTTCTTT
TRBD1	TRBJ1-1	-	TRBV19	CASTLWAKRTGRGTEAFF	TGTGCCAGTACCCTTTGGGCCAAGCGGACAGGGCGAGGGACTGAAGCTTTCTTT
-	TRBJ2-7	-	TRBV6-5	CASSYSTHNRAYEQYF	TGTGCCAGCAGTTACTCGACACATAATAGAGCCTACGAGCAGTACTTC